What follows are 25 T cell receptor beta chains derived from one specimen sequenced in a study of cytomegalovirus exposure and HLA in healthy donors. PCR used 60 Vbeta primers and 13 Jbeta primers. The data were produced by immunoSEQ multiplex PCR, yet TCRdb's version contains in-frame clones alone and is incomplete. The table has roughly 120,000 clones, approximately 80% seen once; the top ten hold roughly 9.2%. The material sequenced was PBMCs. The receptor set was obtained from a female donor in good health and CMV-seropositive.

The chain recombines TRBV19 with TRBJ1-1; tentative D call: TRBD1 (5 bases). The germline V and J ends were trimmed by 2 bases and 6 bases, with 16 bases remaining between them. The V gene's germline CDR1 is LNHDA and CDR2 SQIVND (reference sequence). The CDR3 runs to 15 residues. CDR3 in DNA: TGTGCCAGTAGTATACCTTGGGGCTCGGGTGCTGAAGCTTTCTTT. Translated, it gives CASSIPWGSGAEAFF.

The gene calls are TRBV2 and TRBJ1-5; 7 positions match TRBD1. CDR3 size: 14 residues. Germline V gene lookup returns CDR1 SNHLY and CDR2 FYNNEI. The V and J ends lost 6 bases and 4 bases, in that order; junction bases with no gene match: 6. The CDR3: CASRRQGVNQPQHF. The CDR3 DNA sequence: TGTGCCAGCAGAAGGCAGGGGGTTAATCAGCCCCAGCATTTT. The full variable domain, rest sourced from reference TRBV2 and TRBJ1-5, is EPEVTQTPSHQVTQMGQEVILRCVPISNHLYFYWYRQILGQKVEFLVSFYNNEISEKSEIFDDQFSVERPDGSNFTLKIRSTKLEDSAMYFCASRRQGVNQPQHFGDGTRLSIL.

The V call is TRBV7-9, the J call TRBJ2-3, with a possible D match to TRBD1 (6 bases). The V gene's germline CDR1 is SEHNR and CDR2 FQNEAQ (reference sequence). The V gene lost 5 bases and the J gene lost 2 bases, with 14 bases spanning the gap. This CDR3 spans 15 amino acids. The CDR3 DNA sequence: TGTGCCAGCAGCCATGCAAACAGGGACACAGATACGCAGTATTTT. This codes for CASSHANRDTDTQYF.

V and J are TRBV6-4 and TRBJ2-3, with 12 bases matching TRBD2. Unmatched junction bases numbered 3, after V lost 5 bases and J lost 0 bases. There are 16 residues in the CDR3. Germline CDR1 reads MRHNA; CDR2 reads SNTAGT. The CDR3 sequence: CASSQGTSGSTDTQYF. The CDR3 DNA is TGTGCCAGCAGTCAGGGGACTAGCGGGAGCACAGATACGCAGTATTTT.

The chain carries TRBV5-1 and TRBJ2-2, with D hard to call. CDR1 and CDR2 from the germline V gene are SGHRS and YFSETQ. V lost 0 bases, J lost 6 bases, and 15 bases lay in between. The CDR3 runs to 16 residues. CDR3 sequence (DNA): TGCGCCAGCAGCTTGGCCAGTTTGGAGTTCCCCGGGGAGCTGTTTTTT. Translating gives CASSLASLEFPGELFF.

This clone has just a few counts. The chain links TRBV6-5 to TRBJ2-7, with a weak D call TRBD1 (6 bases). V was pared by 6 bases and J by 2 bases, with 11 bases between. This CDR3 is 13 amino acids long. In germline, CDR1 is MNHEY, CDR2 SVGAGI. CDR3: CASSSDSAYEQYF. DNA of the CDR3: TGTGCCAGCAGCTCGGACAGTGCCTACGAGCAGTACTTC.

This clone was observed a few times. J is TRBJ1-3 and V is TRBV4-2; perhaps TRBD1 as D (5 bases). The CDR3 extends over 18 amino acids. Trimming took 1 base from V and 0 from J, leaving 16 bases between them. Germline loops: CDR1 LGHNA, CDR2 YNFKEQ. The CDR3 region has the DNA TGTGCCAGCAGCCAAGTTTGGGGCCCCGTCAACTCTGGAAACACCATATATTTT. Encoded protein: CASSQVWGPVNSGNTIYF.

The J gene is TRBJ2-5, the V gene TRBV5-1; TRBD2 matches at 13 bases. Per the germline V gene, CDR1 is SGHRS and CDR2 is YFSETQ. CDR3 size: 17 residues. Germline trimming cut 3 bases from V and 5 bases from J; bases unmatched to any gene: 10. As DNA, the CDR3 is TGCGCCAGCAGCTCCTCCGGGACTAGCGGGGAGGCGGAGACCCAGTACTTC. Protein sequence: CASSSSGTSGEAETQYF.

The chain links TRBV25-1 to TRBJ2-3; the D gene is possibly TRBD2 (6 bases). The CDR3 has 15 amino acids. The germline V gene has CDR1 MGHDK and CDR2 SYGVNS. The ends were cut back, 2 bases at V and 4 bases at J, with 13 bases in the middle. CDR3 sequence (DNA): TGTGCCAGCAGTGAAGCGGGAAAGCCCCCAGATACGCAGTATTTT. As protein: CASSEAGKPPDTQYF.

The chain joins TRBV5-1 to TRBJ1-6; tentatively, D is TRBD1 (5 bases). Germline lookup yields CDR1 SGHRS and CDR2 YFSETQ. The V end was cut by 4 bases, the J end by 4 bases, with 9 bases between. The CDR3 loop spans 14 amino acids. CDR3 in amino acids: CASSPQGYNSPLHF. The CDR3 nucleotides read TGCGCCAGCAGCCCTCAGGGTTATAATTCACCCCTCCACTTT.

This chain connects TRBV5-6 to TRBJ1-6; no firm D call. Trimming stripped 0 bases from V and 5 bases from J, with 12 bases between. In germline, CDR1 is SGHDT, CDR2 YYEEEE. This CDR3 spans 16 amino acids. The CDR3 bases are TGTGCCAGCAGCTTGGAGCGACGCTGGAATAATTCACCCCTCCACTTT. Amino acids: CASSLERRWNNSPLHF.

The chain links TRBV5-5 to TRBJ1-2; no clear D. This CDR3 is built from 14 residues. Germline V gene data show CDR1 as SGHKS and CDR2 as YYEKEE (reference sequence). The V gene lost 4 bases and the J gene lost 0 bases, with 10 bases spanning the gap. CDR3 sequence: CASSHPSANYGYTF. The DNA for the CDR3 is TGTGCCAGCAGCCATCCAAGCGCTAACTATGGCTACACCTTC.

The chain joins TRBV6-5 to TRBJ1-3, with D possibly being TRBD1 (5 bases). Germline CDR1 is MNHEY and CDR2 is SVGAGI. The CDR3 loop spans 14 amino acids. V gave up 2 bases and J gave up 2 bases, with 7 bases separating them. The CDR3 sequence is CASSYRGAGNTIYF. CDR3 DNA: TGTGCCAGCAGTTACCGGGGGGCTGGAAACACCATATATTTT.

V usage is TRBV5-6 and J usage is TRBJ2-1; perhaps TRBD2 as D (5 bases). CDR3 length equals 17 residues. The germline V gene has CDR1 SGHDT and CDR2 YYEEEE. Trimming took 2 bases from V and 3 from J, leaving 18 bases between them. The CDR3 region has the DNA TGTGCCAGCAGCTTTGGCCTAACTCAAGGAGGCTACAATGAGCAGTTCTTC. Amino acids: CASSFGLTQGGYNEQFF.

The V call is TRBV29-1, the J call TRBJ1-5; tentatively, D is TRBD1 (5 bases). The germline V gene encodes CDR1 SQVTM and CDR2 ANQGSEA. V was pared by 7 bases and J by 0 bases, with 13 bases between. The CDR3 is 14 residues long. The CDR3 sequence: CSASDTNSNQPQHF. CDR3 coding DNA: TGCAGCGCCTCGGACACGAATAGCAATCAGCCCCAGCATTTT. Full variable domain (outside the CDR3, taken from reference TRBV29-1 and TRBJ1-5): SAVISQKPSRDICQRGTSLTIQCQVDSQVTMMFWYRQQPGQSLTLIATANQGSEATYESGFVIDKFPISRPNLTFSTLTVSNMSPEDSSIYLCSASDTNSNQPQHFGDGTRLSIL.

The chain uses TRBV5-8 and TRBJ1-5; TRBD1 agrees at 8 bases. V gave up 1 base and J gave up 4 bases; unmatched junction bases: 10. There are 17 residues in the CDR3. The V gene's germline CDR1 is SGHTS and CDR2 YDEGEE. DNA for the CDR3: TGTGCCAGCAGCTTGCAGTCAGGGGGCGGGGGAAATCAGCCCCAGCATTTT. It is translated as CASSLQSGGGGNQPQHF.

The chain carries TRBV7-2 and TRBJ1-5; 8 bases line up with TRBD1. The CDR3 runs to 15 residues. With V trimmed by 7 bases and J by 3 bases, 8 bases remained unmatched. Germline CDR1 is SGHTA and CDR2 is FQGNSA. As DNA, the CDR3 is TGTGCCAGCACCTATGGGACAGGCCTCAATCAGCCCCAGCATTTT. Its translation is CASTYGTGLNQPQHF.

The V and J genes are TRBV6-1 and TRBJ1-1; 8 bases are a match to TRBD1. The J segment lost 10 bases and the V segment lost 6 bases, leaving 7 bases of the junction unmatched. The length of the CDR3 is 12 residues. Looked up from germline, CDR1 is MNHNS and CDR2 is SASEGT. The CDR3, as DNA: TGTGCCAGCAGAGCGGACAGGGTTGGAGCTTTCTTT. Translated: CASRADRVGAFF.

This clone was detected a few times. The chain links TRBV7-2 to TRBJ1-3, with D unresolved. This CDR3 has 15 residues. The V end was cut by 5 bases, the J end by 0 bases, with 11 bases between. Germline CDR1 reads SGHTA; CDR2 reads FQGNSA. The CDR3: CASSLGVNSGNTIYF. The DNA for the CDR3 is TGTGCCAGCAGCCTCGGAGTAAACTCTGGAAACACCATATATTTT.

V and J are TRBV6-1 and TRBJ2-3; 7 bases agree with TRBD2. The CDR3 sequence is 15 residues long. J lost 2 bases, V lost 10 bases, and 12 bases had no gene match. The germline gives CDR1 MNHNS, CDR2 SASEGT. Written as DNA, the CDR3 is TGTGCCACCTACGGGGGGTTCCTCCTCACAGATACGCAGTATTTT. It translates to CATYGGFLLTDTQYF.

The chain employs TRBV18 and TRBJ1-5; 8 positions agree with TRBD1. CDR1 and CDR2 (germline): KGHSH, LQKENI. V shed 5 bases, J shed 0 bases, and the junction held 6 bases outside the gene matches. This CDR3 has 16 residues. In DNA, the CDR3 is TGTGCCAGCTCATCATCGGACAGGGATAGCAATCAGCCCCAGCATTTT. Its protein is CASSSSDRDSNQPQHF.

This clone appeared once. The DNA for the CDR3 is TGCGCCAGCAGCTTGGTGAGCGGGGGGGGGCAAGAGACCCAGTACTTC. It specifies CASSLVSGGGQETQYF. This rearrangement joins TRBV5-1 to TRBJ2-5; 10 nucleotides line up with TRBD2. Germline CDR1 is SGHRS and CDR2 is YFSETQ. The CDR3 extends over 16 amino acids. The V segment lost 0 bases and the J segment 2 bases; nucleotides outside the gene matches: 4. The full variable domain, completed using reference TRBV5-1 and TRBJ2-5, is KAGVTQTPRYLIKTRGQQVTLSCSPISGHRSVSWYQQTPGQGLQFLFEYFSETQRNKGNFPGRFSGRQFSNSRSEMNVSTLELGDSALYLCASSLVSGGGQETQYFGPGTRLLVL.

The chain joins TRBV5-5 to TRBJ1-4; TRBD1 agrees at 7 bases. CDR1 and CDR2 (germline): SGHKS, YYEKEE (reference sequence). Germline trimming cut 0 bases from V and 8 bases from J; bases unmatched to any gene: 7. The CDR3 sequence is 15 residues long. CDR3 sequence (DNA): TGTGCCAGCAGCTTGGGCGGACAGGCCGAAGAAAAACTGTTTTTT. Amino acids: CASSLGGQAEEKLFF.

This sequence joins TRBV9 and TRBJ2-1; D gene uncertain. CDR3 length equals 12 residues. Trimming took 4 bases from V and 7 from J, leaving 9 bases between them. Germline V lookup: CDR1 SGDLS, CDR2 YYNGEE. CDR3 nucleotide sequence: TGTGCCAGCAGCCCCGAGGAGAATGAGCAGTTCTTC. Protein sequence: CASSPEENEQFF.

The chain uses TRBV7-2 and TRBJ2-1, with 9 bases identical to TRBD1. Germline CDR1 is SGHTA and CDR2 is FQGNSA. This CDR3 has 16 amino acids. Trimming at V came to 5 bases and at J to 8 bases, leaving 13 bases not matched to a gene. CDR3 coding DNA: TGTGCCAGCAGCCCCCTCGGACAGGGGTTGTCGGATGAGCAGTTCTTC. Protein sequence: CASSPLGQGLSDEQFF. The full variable domain, in which reference TRBV7-2 and TRBJ2-1 provide the parts outside the CDR3, is GAGVSQSPSNKVTEKGKDVELRCDPISGHTALYWYRQSLGQGLEFLIYFQGNSAPDKSGLPSDRFSAERTGGSVSTLTIQRTQQEDSAVYLCASSPLGQGLSDEQFFGPGTRLTVL.